This T cell receptor (beta chain) was sequenced for a study of CD8 T cells in Susac syndrome. With random hexamers, reverse transcription was performed on about 0.45 to 1 ug of RNA. A multiplex approach, immunoSEQ multiplex PCR, amplified TCR beta CDR3 across 54 Vbeta and 13 Jbeta. TCRdb itself ran the immunoSEQ multiplex PCR reads through MiXCR, one entry per CDR3 protein. Found here are roughly 160,000 distinct CDR3 sequences, around 95% of them singletons; the top ten hold around 0.15%. CDR3 length equals 15 residues. Looked up from germline, CDR1 is MNHEY and CDR2 is SVGAGI. Trimming removed 4 bases from V and 5 bases from J, with 17 bases in between. Controls were age- and sex-matched healthy donors.

Sequenced sample: CD4+ T cells from PBMCs. This TCR derives from a human donor in good health. The J gene is TRBJ1-2, the V gene TRBV6-5, with a tentative D call TRBD1 (6 bases). In DNA, the CDR3 is TGTGCCAGCAGTTTAGCCTTGGGGGGGCTGTATGGCTACACCTTC. Translation gives CASSLALGGLYGYTF.